The 5 T cell receptor beta chains in this list originate from one sample, sequenced in a study of siplizumab effects on memory and regulatory T cells (dated by TCRdb to the late 2010s). Libraries were prepared through the immunoSEQ multiplex PCR assay. The clones in this table, taken by TCRdb from immuneACCESS, are in-frame only. Not every clone is retained; where verified, under half of the shortfall comes from an unresolved V gene, and the cause of the rest is unknown. Counted in this sample were roughly 100,000 clones; about 93% of them appeared once. More than 0.3% of the sample goes to the ten largest clones. The sequencing input was CD4+ T cells sorted from blood. These receptors all come from a human donor in good health.

This chain uses TRBV30 with TRBJ1-5; D call uncertain. V lost 2 bases and J lost 6, with 11 bases in between. This CDR3 spans 13 amino acids. Per germline, CDR1 GTSNPN and CDR2 SVGIG (reference sequence). The CDR3 protein is CAWSHSEGQPQHF. The CDR3 DNA reads TGTGCCTGGAGTCACTCGGAGGGTCAGCCCCAGCATTTT.

This chain joins TRBV6-1 and TRBJ1-2; D is unclear. Germline values: CDR1 MNHNS, CDR2 SASEGT. The CDR3 spans 14 residues. The V and J ends lost 0 bases and 4 bases respectively, with 9 bases between them. CDR3: CASSEAGGSYGYTF. The DNA of the CDR3 is TGTGCCAGCAGTGAAGCTGGCGGATCCTATGGCTACACCTTC.

The chain carries TRBV5-4 and TRBJ2-2; tentatively, D is TRBD2 (6 bases). Germline CDR1 and CDR2: SGHNT and YYREEE (reference sequence). The CDR3 spans 17 residues. Deletions cut 4 bases from V and 0 bases from J, with 16 bases between. Here the CDR3 reads CASSPPPSGANTGELFF. CDR3 DNA: TGTGCCAGCAGCCCCCCCCCGTCGGGGGCGAACACCGGGGAGCTGTTTTTT.

The chain links TRBV14 to TRBJ1-2; tentatively, D is TRBD1 (5 bases). V lost 3 bases, J lost 4 bases, and 12 bases lay in between. This CDR3 comprises 14 residues. CDR1 SGHDN and CDR2 FVKESK come from the germline V gene. The DNA of the CDR3 is TGTGCCAGCAGCCAGACGGGAAGGGGCTATGGCTACACCTTC. It codes for CASSQTGRGYGYTF.

The chain uses TRBV18 and TRBJ2-2; D gene uncertain. The CDR3 is 13 amino acids. Germline CDR1 is KGHSH and CDR2 is LQKENI. Trimming removed 6 bases at V and 1 base at J, with 6 bases between. The chain's CDR3 is CASSRGNTGELFF. CDR3 DNA: TGTGCCAGCTCCCGCGGGAACACCGGGGAGCTGTTTTTT.